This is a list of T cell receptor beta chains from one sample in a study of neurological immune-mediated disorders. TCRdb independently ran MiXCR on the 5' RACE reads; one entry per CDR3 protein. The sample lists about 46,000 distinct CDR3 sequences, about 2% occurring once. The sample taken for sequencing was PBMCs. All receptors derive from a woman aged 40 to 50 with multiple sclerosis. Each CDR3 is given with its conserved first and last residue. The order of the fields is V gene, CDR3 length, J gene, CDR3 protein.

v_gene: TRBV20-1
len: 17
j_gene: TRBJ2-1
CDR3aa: CSASASGSGGSYNEQFF

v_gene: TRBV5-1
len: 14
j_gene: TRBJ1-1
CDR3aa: CASALGTGDTEAFF

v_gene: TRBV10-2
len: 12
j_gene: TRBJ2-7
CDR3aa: CASSEGINEQYF

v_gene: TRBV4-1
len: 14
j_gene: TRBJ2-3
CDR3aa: CASSRGPGTDTQYF

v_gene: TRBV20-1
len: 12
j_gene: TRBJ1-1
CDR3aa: CSARESEGEAFF

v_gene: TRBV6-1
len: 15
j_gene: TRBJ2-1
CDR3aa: CASSQGPIAISEQFF

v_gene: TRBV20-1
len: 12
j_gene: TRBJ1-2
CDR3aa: CSAPDSLYGYTF

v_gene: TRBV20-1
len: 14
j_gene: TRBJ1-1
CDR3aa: CSAGVGYSNTEAFF

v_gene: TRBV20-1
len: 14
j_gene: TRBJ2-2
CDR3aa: CSARQGGGTGELFF

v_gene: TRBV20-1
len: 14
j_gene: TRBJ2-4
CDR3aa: CSARKYSPENIQYF

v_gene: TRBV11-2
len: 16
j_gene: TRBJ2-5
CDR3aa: CASSSTTSGGRETQYF

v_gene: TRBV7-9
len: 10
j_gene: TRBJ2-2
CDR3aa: CASSPGELFF

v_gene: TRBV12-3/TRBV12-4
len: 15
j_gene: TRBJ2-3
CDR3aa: CASSLGGGSTDTQYF

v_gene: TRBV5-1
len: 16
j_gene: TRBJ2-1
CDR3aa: CASSAPGTSGGNEQFF

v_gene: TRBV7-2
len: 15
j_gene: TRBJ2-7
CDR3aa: CASSILGPKFYEQYF

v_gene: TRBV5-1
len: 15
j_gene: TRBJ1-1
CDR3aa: CASSFVAGSNTEAFF

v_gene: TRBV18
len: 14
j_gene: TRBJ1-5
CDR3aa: CASSPRAVHQPQHF

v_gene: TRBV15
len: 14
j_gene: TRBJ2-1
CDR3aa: CATSFSDRGNEQFF

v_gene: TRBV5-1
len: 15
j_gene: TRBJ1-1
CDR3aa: CASSPVRDWGTEAFF

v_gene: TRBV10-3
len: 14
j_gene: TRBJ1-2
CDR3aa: CAISPGGRTYGYTF

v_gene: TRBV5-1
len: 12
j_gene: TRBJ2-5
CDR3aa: CASSSIGETQYF

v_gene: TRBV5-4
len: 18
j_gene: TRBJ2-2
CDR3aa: CASSKSQGPLANTGELFF

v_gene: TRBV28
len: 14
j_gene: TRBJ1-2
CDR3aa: CASSSTGDGYGYTF

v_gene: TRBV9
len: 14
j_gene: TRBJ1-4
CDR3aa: CASSARAANEKLFF

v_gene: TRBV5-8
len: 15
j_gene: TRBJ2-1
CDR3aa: CASSLTIAGGYEQFF

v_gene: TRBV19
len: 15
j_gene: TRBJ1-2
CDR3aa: CASTEADRPNYGYTF

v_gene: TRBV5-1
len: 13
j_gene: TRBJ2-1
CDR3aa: CASSLRQYNEQFF

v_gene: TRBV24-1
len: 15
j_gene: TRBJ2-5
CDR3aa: CATSQLAGAKETQYF

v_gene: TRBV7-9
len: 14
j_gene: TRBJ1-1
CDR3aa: CASSLGRPMSEAFF

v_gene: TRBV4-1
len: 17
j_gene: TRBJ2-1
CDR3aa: CASSRQPAGSSYNEQFF

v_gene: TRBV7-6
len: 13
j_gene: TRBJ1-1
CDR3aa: CASRVGGNTEAFF

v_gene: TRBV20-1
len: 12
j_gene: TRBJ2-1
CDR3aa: CSVGSSYNEQFF

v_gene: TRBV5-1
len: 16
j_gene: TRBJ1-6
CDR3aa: CASSLAEDTGFSPLNF

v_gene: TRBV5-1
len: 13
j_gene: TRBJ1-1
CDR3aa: CASSLNQGSEAFF

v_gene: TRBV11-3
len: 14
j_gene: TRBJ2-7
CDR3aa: CASSPNRITHEQYF

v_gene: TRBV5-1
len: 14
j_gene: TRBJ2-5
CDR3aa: CASSMANHGETQYF

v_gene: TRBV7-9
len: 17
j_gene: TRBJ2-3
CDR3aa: CASSPLDRAGSGDTQYF

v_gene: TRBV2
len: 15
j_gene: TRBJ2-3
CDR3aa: CASSGSGSDRYTQYF

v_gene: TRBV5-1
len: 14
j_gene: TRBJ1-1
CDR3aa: CASSLAQGGTEAFF

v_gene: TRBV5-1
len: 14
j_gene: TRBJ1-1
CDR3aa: CASSLRQANTEAFF

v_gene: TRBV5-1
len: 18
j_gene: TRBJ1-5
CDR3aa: CASSFGPVGTGGNQPQHF

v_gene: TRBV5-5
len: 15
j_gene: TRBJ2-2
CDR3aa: CASSFQTGRSGELFF

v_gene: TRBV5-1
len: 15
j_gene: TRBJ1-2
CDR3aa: CASTVASRANYGYTF

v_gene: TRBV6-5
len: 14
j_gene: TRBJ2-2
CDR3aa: CASSWGGLTGELFF

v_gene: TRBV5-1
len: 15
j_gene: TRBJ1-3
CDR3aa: CASSPLADSGNTIYF

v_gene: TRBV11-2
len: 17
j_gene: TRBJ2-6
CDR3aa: CASSLWDRSSGANVLTF

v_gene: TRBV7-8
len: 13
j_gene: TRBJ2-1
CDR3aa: CASSTDRDGEQFF

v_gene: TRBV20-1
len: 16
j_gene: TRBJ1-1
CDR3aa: CSAPRGGLLKNTEAFF

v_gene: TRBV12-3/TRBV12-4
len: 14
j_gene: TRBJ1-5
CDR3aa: CASTGDGFNQPQHF

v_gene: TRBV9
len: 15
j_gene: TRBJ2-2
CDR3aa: CASSVDGGNTGELFF

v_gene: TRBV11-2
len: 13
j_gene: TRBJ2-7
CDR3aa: CASSLSRGWEQYF

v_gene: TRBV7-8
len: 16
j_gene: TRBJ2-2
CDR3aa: CASSYSGGANTGELFF

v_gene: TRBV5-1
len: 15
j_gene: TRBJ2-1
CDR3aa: CASSLRDRGKDEQFF

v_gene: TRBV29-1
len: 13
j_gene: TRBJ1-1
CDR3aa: CSVAGGGETEAFF

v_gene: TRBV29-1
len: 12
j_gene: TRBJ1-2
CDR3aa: CSVSDPEGGYTF

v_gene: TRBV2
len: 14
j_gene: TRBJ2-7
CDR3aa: CASSEPLAGPFQYF

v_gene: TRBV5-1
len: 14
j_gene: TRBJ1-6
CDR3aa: CASSLEQGNSPLHF